These 28 T cell receptor beta chains came from one sample sequenced in a study of Ad26.COV2.S vaccination and SARS-CoV-2 variants. The sample's treatment: roughly 18 received Ad26.COV2.S at low or high dose, single or two shots; about five received placebo; per-sample allocation not given. Day 63 following the first vaccine or placebo injection was when the samples were taken. Sequenced by immunoSEQ multiplex PCR; TCRdb stores in-frame clones only, minus some. This table holds some 420,000 clones, roughly 88% found once. The starting material was peripheral blood, obtained in a trial of Ad26.COV2.S vaccine versus placebo. The receptors shown here come from a person between 18 and 59 years old who received the Ad26.COV2.S COVID-19 vaccine or a placebo.

The V and J genes are TRBV13 and TRBJ2-7, with 7 bases identical to TRBD1. V was pared by 6 bases and J by 6 bases, with 11 bases of the junction left unmatched. CDR3 size: 14 residues. Germline CDR1 PRHDT, CDR2 FYEKMQ (reference sequence). The CDR3 bases are TGTGCCAGCAGTTTCAGACAGGGTTGGGCCGAGCAGTACTTC. Its protein is CASSFRQGWAEQYF.

The CDR3, as DNA: TGTGCCAGCAGTTTAGGACAGGATAACTATGGCTACACCTTC. Translation: CASSLGQDNYGYTF. This chain links TRBV28 with TRBJ1-2, with 7 positions matching TRBD1. This CDR3 is built from 14 residues. Unmatched junction bases numbered 1, after V lost 2 bases and J lost 1 base. The germline V gene has CDR1 MDHEN and CDR2 SYDVKM.

The chain is built from TRBV3-1 (or the pseudogene TRBV3-2) and TRBJ2-3; 8 bases fit TRBD2. Germline V gene lookup returns CDR1 LGHDT and CDR2 YNNKEL (reference sequence). The CDR3 extends over 14 amino acids. Losses at the gene ends were 6 bases for V and 0 bases for J; bases not matched to a gene: 2. In DNA form, the CDR3 reads TGTGCCAGCAGACGGGGGGGTAGCACAGATACGCAGTATTTT. Translation gives CASRRGGSTDTQYF.

The V and J genes are TRBV27 and TRBJ1-2, with a weak D call TRBD1 (5 bases). The CDR3 has 12 residues. The germline V gene encodes CDR1 MNHEY and CDR2 SMNVEV (reference sequence). V was clipped by 3 bases and J by 10 bases, with 12 bases between them. The CDR3, as DNA: TGTGCCAGCAGTTTCCGGCAGGGAGCCTACACCTTC. It codes for CASSFRQGAYTF.

This clone was counted between two and nine times. CDR3 residues: CASRDPGKSSGNTIYF. The DNA for the CDR3 is TGTGCCAGCAGGGACCCAGGGAAGAGCTCTGGAAACACCATATATTTT. The V gene is TRBV2, the J gene TRBJ1-3; D possibly corresponds to TRBD1 (5 bases). Germline values: CDR1 SNHLY, CDR2 FYNNEI. V was pared by 6 bases and J by 0 bases, with 15 bases between. The CDR3 has 16 amino acids.

The genes are TRBV10-1 and TRBJ2-5; D is ambiguous. V lost 2 bases and J 2 bases, leaving 6 bases between the germline ends. Germline CDR1 reads WNHNN; CDR2 reads SYGVQD (reference sequence). CDR3 length: 13 amino acids. The CDR3 DNA is TGCGCCAGCAGTGAGGCTTTACAAGAGACCCAGTACTTC. Protein product: CASSEALQETQYF.

The genes are TRBV5-1 and TRBJ1-1; D remains ambiguous. The CDR3 totals 16 residues. Germline lookup yields CDR1 SGHRS and CDR2 YFSETQ. V lost 4 bases and J 4 bases, leaving 20 bases between the germline ends. The CDR3 DNA sequence: TGCGCCAGCAGCCCCCTCTTGGAGGCTGGTAGCACTGAAGCTTTCTTT. Translation gives CASSPLLEAGSTEAFF.

The rearrangement links TRBV6-5 to TRBJ2-2; possible D gene TRBD2, 7 bases. Germline loops: CDR1 MNHEY, CDR2 SVGAGI. CDR3 length: 15 residues. The ends were cut back, 5 bases at V and 6 bases at J, with 16 bases in the middle. The CDR3 loop is CASSRGTIEAGELFF. CDR3 DNA: TGTGCCAGCAGTAGGGGGACTATAGAGGCCGGGGAGCTGTTTTTT.

The rearrangement uses TRBV4-3 and TRBJ2-2, with a weak D call TRBD1 (6 bases). This CDR3 contains 17 residues. The V gene lost 0 bases and the J gene lost 4 bases, with 15 bases spanning the gap. From germline, CDR1 is LGHNA and CDR2 YSLEER. The DNA of the CDR3 is TGCGCCAGCAGCCAAGATTTGGGGGCGAGGGGCACCGGGGAGCTGTTTTTT. Its translation is CASSQDLGARGTGELFF.

This clone was seen only once. The identical CDR3 is also encoded by other nucleotide sequences in the sample. This chain uses TRBV9 with TRBJ1-4; D remains unclear. V gave up 0 bases and J gave up 3 bases, with 9 bases separating them. The CDR3 has 15 residues. Germline V gene lookup returns CDR1 SGDLS and CDR2 YYNGEE. As DNA, the CDR3 is TGTGCCAGCAGCGTAGCTGGACGGCCTAATGAAAAACTGTTTTTT. Translating gives CASSVAGRPNEKLFF. The complete variable domain, with remaining parts taken from reference TRBV9 and TRBJ1-4, reads DSGVTQTPKHLITATGQRVTLRCSPRSGDLSVYWYQQSLDQGLQFLIQYYNGEERAKGNILERFSAQQFPDLHSELNLSSLELGDSALYFCASSVAGRPNEKLFFGSGTQLSVL.

The chain has TRBV9 and TRBJ2-7, with 15 bases lining up with TRBD2. The CDR3 runs to 16 residues. The ends lost 0 bases at V and 3 bases at J; junction bases unmatched: 1. Germline CDR1 and CDR2: SGDLS and YYNGEE. DNA for the CDR3: TGTGCCAGCAGCGTAGGGACTAGCGGGGGGGTCTACGAGCAGTACTTC. It codes for CASSVGTSGGVYEQYF.

The chain carries TRBV5-6 and TRBJ2-7; 10 bases match TRBD1. Germline V CDR1 and CDR2: SGHDT, YYEEEE. The CDR3 runs 15 residues. V lost 4 bases, J lost 3 bases, and 7 bases stayed unmatched. CDR3 DNA: TGTGCCAGCAGCAAGGGGACAGGGGAAGTCTACGAGCAGTACTTC. It translates to CASSKGTGEVYEQYF.

V gene TRBV10-3 combines with J gene TRBJ2-1; TRBD2 matches 8 bases. V shed 5 bases and J 0 bases; nucleotides not matched to a gene: 9. The CDR3 is made up of 17 amino acids. Germline V CDR1 and CDR2: ENHRY, SYGVKD. The CDR3 DNA reads as TGTGCCATCAGTCTTTTCCGCGGGGGGCACTCCTACAATGAGCAGTTCTTC. Translation: CAISLFRGGHSYNEQFF.

This sequence joins TRBV9 and TRBJ2-7; D possibly corresponds to TRBD1 (6 bases). Germline values: CDR1 SGDLS, CDR2 YYNGEE. The CDR3 sequence is 16 residues long. Trimming left V 3 bases short and J 2 bases short, with 18 bases between. CDR3 loop: CASSGSRQGPTYEQYF. DNA for the CDR3: TGTGCCAGCAGCGGGTCCCGGCAGGGGCCGACCTACGAGCAGTACTTC.

The chain couples TRBV4-1 to TRBJ2-7, with D possibly TRBD2 on 6 matching bases. The CDR3 spans 16 residues. In germline, CDR1 is MGHRA, CDR2 YSYEKL. Trimming stripped 0 bases from V and 0 bases from J, with 12 bases between. The CDR3 DNA sequence: TGCGCCAGCAGCCAAGAGTGGCAGGGAGGCTCCTACGAGCAGTACTTC. This sequence encodes CASSQEWQGGSYEQYF.

The V call is TRBV5-6, the J call TRBJ2-6; D is unclear. CDR3 length: 13 amino acids. CDR1 and CDR2 from the germline V gene are SGHDT and YYEEEE. Between the trimmed V and J ends, which lost 4 bases and 0 bases, there was a span of 2 bases. CDR3: CASSASGANVLTF. CDR3 nucleotides: TGTGCCAGCAGCGCCTCTGGGGCCAACGTCCTGACTTTC.

V and J are TRBV6-1 and TRBJ2-7; TRBD1 might be the D (6 bases). V gave up 2 bases and J gave up 6 bases, with 14 bases separating them. The CDR3 loop spans 14 amino acids. Germline V gene data show CDR1 as MNHNS and CDR2 as SASEGT. The CDR3 loop is CASSEPQGRGEQYF. The CDR3, as DNA: TGTGCCAGCAGTGAACCACAGGGAAGGGGCGAGCAGTACTTC.

This chain uses TRBV27 with TRBJ2-7, with TRBD1 matching 7 bases. Germline trimming cut 7 bases from V and 1 base from J; bases unmatched to any gene: 10. CDR3 length: 15 amino acids. The V gene's germline CDR1 is MNHEY and CDR2 SMNVEV (reference sequence). In DNA, the CDR3 is TGTGCCAGCACCAACTGGACAGGATTGTCCTACGAGCAGTACTTC. Translation: CASTNWTGLSYEQYF.

The chain combines TRBV7-2 with TRBJ1-2, with unresolved D. Germline CDR1 reads SGHTA; CDR2 reads FQGNSA. The CDR3 extends over 15 amino acids. Between the trimmed V and J ends, which lost 5 bases and 4 bases, there was a span of 17 bases. The CDR3 is CASSPTRGGGYGYTF. CDR3 DNA: TGTGCCAGCAGCCCAACACGCGGCGGCGGCTATGGCTACACCTTC.

This clone occurred a few times. The rearrangement links TRBV5-6 to TRBJ2-7, with D uncertain. V was trimmed by 0 bases and J by 5 bases, leaving 6 bases between them. Germline lookup yields CDR1 SGHDT and CDR2 YYEEEE. There are 12 residues in the CDR3. The CDR3 protein is CASSLVGNEQYF. The CDR3 nucleotides read TGTGCCAGCAGCTTGGTAGGGAACGAGCAGTACTTC.

The V and J genes are TRBV7-2 and TRBJ2-5, with 9 bases aligning to TRBD1. V lost 5 bases, J lost 5 bases, and 6 bases stayed unmatched. The CDR3 spans 14 residues. The germline CDR1 and CDR2 sequences are SGHTA and FQGNSA. The CDR3 sequence: CASSPDRGGETQYF. The CDR3 bases are TGTGCCAGCAGCCCGGACAGGGGTGGGGAGACCCAGTACTTC.

The V gene is TRBV5-1, the J gene TRBJ1-3, with D perhaps matching TRBD1 (6 bases). Trimming cost V 2 bases and J 3 bases, with 9 bases left between them. This CDR3 has 14 amino acids. CDR1 and CDR2 from the germline V gene are SGHRS and YFSETQ. CDR3 nucleotide sequence: TGCGCCAGCAGCTTTACGGACAGTGGAAACACCATATATTTT. Translating gives CASSFTDSGNTIYF.

The chain couples TRBV6-5 to TRBJ2-7; 9 bases fit TRBD1. Germline lookup yields CDR1 MNHEY and CDR2 SVGAGI. V lost 4 bases, J lost 0 bases, and 4 bases stayed unmatched. The CDR3 spans 15 residues. CDR3 bases: TGTGCCAGCAGTTCCGACAGGGGGGTCTCCTACGAGCAGTACTTC. Translation: CASSSDRGVSYEQYF.

The rearrangement uses TRBV7-3 and TRBJ2-6, with 8 bases identical to TRBD1. The CDR3 consists of 17 residues. In germline, CDR1 is SGHTA, CDR2 FQGTGA. Trimming cost V 5 bases and J 1 base; bases outside gene matches: 7. The CDR3: CASSLTGVTSGANVLTF. The CDR3 DNA reads TGTGCCAGCAGCCTGACAGGGGTAACGTCTGGGGCCAACGTCCTGACTTTC.

The V call is TRBV7-7, the J call TRBJ2-5, with TRBD1 matching 7 bases. CDR1 and CDR2 (germline): SSHAT, FNYEAQ (reference sequence). The V and J ends lost 1 base and 5 bases, in that order; junction bases with no gene match: 10. The CDR3 is 16 residues long. The CDR3 reads CASSLGQGSNTETQYF. The CDR3, as DNA: TGTGCCAGCAGCTTAGGACAGGGTTCTAACACGGAGACCCAGTACTTC.

This clone was counted a single time. The chain links TRBV6-5 to TRBJ2-3; D might be TRBD1 (5 bases). CDR3 size: 13 residues. CDR1 and CDR2 from the germline V gene are MNHEY and SVGAGI. V lost 8 bases, J lost 0 bases, and 9 bases lay in between. The CDR3 DNA follows: TGTGCCAGCGGGCGACAGAGCACAGATACGCAGTATTTT. Its protein is CASGRQSTDTQYF.

The chain joins TRBV5-5 to TRBJ2-7; possibly TRBD1 for D (6 bases). The CDR3 extends over 16 amino acids. Trimming took off 0 bases at V and 3 bases at J, with 16 bases between the two ends. Germline loops: CDR1 SGHKS, CDR2 YYEKEE (reference sequence). CDR3 protein: CASSLVPGQGSYEQYF. For the CDR3, the DNA is TGTGCCAGCAGCTTGGTTCCAGGGCAGGGGAGCTACGAGCAGTACTTC. The whole variable domain, filled in from reference TRBV5-5 and TRBJ2-7, reads DAGVTQSPTHLIKTRGQQVTLRCSPISGHKSVSWYQQVLGQGPQFIFQYYEKEERGRGNFPDRFSARQFPNYSSELNVNALLLGDSALYLCASSLVPGQGSYEQYFGPGTRLTVT.

The J gene is TRBJ2-3, the V gene TRBV27; D not certain. V was trimmed by 6 bases and J by 2 bases, leaving 9 bases between them. Germline CDR1 and CDR2: MNHEY and SMNVEV (reference sequence). This CDR3 comprises 13 residues. DNA for the CDR3: TGTGCCAGCAGCCTGGTTCCCACAGATACGCAGTATTTT. It specifies CASSLVPTDTQYF.